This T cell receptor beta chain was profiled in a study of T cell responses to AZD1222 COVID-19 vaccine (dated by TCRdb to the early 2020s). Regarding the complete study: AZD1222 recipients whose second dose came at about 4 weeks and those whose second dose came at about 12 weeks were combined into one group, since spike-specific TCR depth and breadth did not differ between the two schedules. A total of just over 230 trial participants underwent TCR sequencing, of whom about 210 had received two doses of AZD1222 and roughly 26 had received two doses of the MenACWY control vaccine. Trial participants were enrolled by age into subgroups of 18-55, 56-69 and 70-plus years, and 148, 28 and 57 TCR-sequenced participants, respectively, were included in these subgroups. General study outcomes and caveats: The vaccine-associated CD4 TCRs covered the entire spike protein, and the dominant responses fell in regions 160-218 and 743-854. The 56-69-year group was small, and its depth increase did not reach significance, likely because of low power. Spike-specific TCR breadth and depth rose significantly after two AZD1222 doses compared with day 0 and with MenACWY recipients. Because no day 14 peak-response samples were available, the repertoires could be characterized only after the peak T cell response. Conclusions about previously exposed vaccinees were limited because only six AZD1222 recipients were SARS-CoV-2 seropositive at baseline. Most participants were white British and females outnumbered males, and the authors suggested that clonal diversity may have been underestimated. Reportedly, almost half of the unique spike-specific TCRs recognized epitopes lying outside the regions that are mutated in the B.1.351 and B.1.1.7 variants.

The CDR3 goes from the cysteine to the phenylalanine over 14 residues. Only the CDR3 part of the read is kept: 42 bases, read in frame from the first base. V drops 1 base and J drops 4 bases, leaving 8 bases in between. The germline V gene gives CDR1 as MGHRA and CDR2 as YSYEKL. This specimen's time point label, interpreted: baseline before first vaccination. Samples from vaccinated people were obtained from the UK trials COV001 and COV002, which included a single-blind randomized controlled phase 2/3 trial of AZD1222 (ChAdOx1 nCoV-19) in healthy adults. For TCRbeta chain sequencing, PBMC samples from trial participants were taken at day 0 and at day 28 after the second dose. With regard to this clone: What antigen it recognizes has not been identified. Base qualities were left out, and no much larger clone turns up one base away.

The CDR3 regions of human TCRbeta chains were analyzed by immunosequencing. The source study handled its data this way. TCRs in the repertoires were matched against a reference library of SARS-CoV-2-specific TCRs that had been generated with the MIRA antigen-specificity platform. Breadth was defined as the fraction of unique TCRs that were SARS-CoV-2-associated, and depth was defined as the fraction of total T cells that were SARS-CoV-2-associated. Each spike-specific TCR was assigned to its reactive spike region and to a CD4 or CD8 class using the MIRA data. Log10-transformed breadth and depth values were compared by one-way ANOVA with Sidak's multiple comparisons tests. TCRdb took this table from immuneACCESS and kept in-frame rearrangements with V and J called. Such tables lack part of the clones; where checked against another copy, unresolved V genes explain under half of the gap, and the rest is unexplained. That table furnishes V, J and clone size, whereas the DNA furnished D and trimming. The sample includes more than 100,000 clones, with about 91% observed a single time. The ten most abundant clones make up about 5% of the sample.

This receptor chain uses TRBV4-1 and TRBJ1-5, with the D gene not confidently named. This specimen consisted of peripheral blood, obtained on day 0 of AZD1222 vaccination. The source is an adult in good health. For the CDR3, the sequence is CASSQGHLNQPQHF. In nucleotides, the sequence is TGCGCCAGCAGCCAAGGACACCTAAATCAGCCCCAGCATTTT.